The 9 T cell receptor beta chains reported below all come from one sample, sequenced in a study of cytomegalovirus exposure and HLA in healthy donors (TCRdb year 2017). Preparation of the library involved the immunoSEQ multiplex PCR assay. For the multiplex PCR, a mixture combining 60 forward primers for TCR Vbeta segments and 13 reverse primers for TCR Jbeta segments was used. TCRdb limited this immuneACCESS table to in-frame rearrangements with V and J called. A share of clones is missing; checked studies link under half to unresolved V genes, and the rest is unexplained. In this sample the table shows roughly 140,000 clones, 65% to 90% of which occur a single time. Jointly, the top ten make up under 8% of the sample. The sequenced material came from PBMCs. The receptors originated from a woman between 50 and 59 years old in good health and CMV-seropositive.

This clone has just a few counts. V is TRBV4-1 and J is TRBJ2-1; 9 bases align to TRBD2. J lost 0 bases, V lost 0 bases, and 12 bases had no gene match. The CDR3 spans 20 residues. CDR1 is MGHRA and CDR2 is YSYEKL in the germline V gene. This CDR3 reads CASSQEFISGSLSSYNEQFF. As DNA, the CDR3 is TGCGCCAGCAGCCAAGAGTTTATTAGCGGGAGTTTAAGCTCCTACAATGAGCAGTTCTTC.

V usage is TRBV6-6 and J usage is TRBJ1-6, with TRBD1 identical over 7 bases. V shed 5 bases and J 10 bases; nucleotides not matched to a gene: 2. This CDR3 contains 12 residues. Germline V gives CDR1 MNHNY, CDR2 SVGAGI (reference sequence). The CDR3 DNA reads TGTGCCAGCAGTCTAGGGGGCTCACCCCTCCACTTT. This translates into CASSLGGSPLHF.

The chain combines TRBV6-6 with TRBJ1-2; possibly TRBD1 for D (5 bases). V gave up 4 bases and J gave up 7 bases, with 13 bases separating them. The CDR3 extends over 13 amino acids. Germline lookup yields CDR1 MNHNY and CDR2 SVGAGI (reference sequence). For the CDR3, the DNA is TGTGCCAGCAGTTCGACAGATCCGGGTGGCTACACCTTC. Residues: CASSSTDPGGYTF.

This clone appeared a single time. The chain couples TRBV27 to TRBJ1-6, with D uncertain. V was trimmed by 3 bases and J by 7 bases, leaving 10 bases between them. Germline lookup yields CDR1 MNHEY and CDR2 SMNVEV (reference sequence). This CDR3 spans 14 amino acids. CDR3 loop: CASSFRRENSPLHF. CDR3 DNA: TGTGCCAGCAGTTTCCGACGGGAGAATTCACCCCTCCACTTT.

This chain links TRBV7-2 with TRBJ2-7; D remains ambiguous. The germline V gene encodes CDR1 SGHTA and CDR2 FQGNSA. This CDR3 comprises 13 residues. With 3 bases removed from V and 4 bases from J, the gap between germline ends came to 10 bases. Here the CDR3 DNA reads TGTGCCAGCAGCTTTTCCCAGCGTTACGAGCAGTACTTC. This translates into CASSFSQRYEQYF.

This clone showed up just once. This chain joins TRBV19 and TRBJ2-3; tentatively, D is TRBD1 (5 bases). Germline CDR1 LNHDA, CDR2 SQIVND (reference sequence). This CDR3 spans 13 amino acids. V shed 3 bases and J shed 5 bases, with 9 bases lying between them. The CDR3 region has the DNA TGTGCCAGTAGTATTCAAGGGGTAGATACGCAGTATTTT. The encoded protein is CASSIQGVDTQYF.

This sequence joins TRBV9 and TRBJ1-1, with 7 bases lining up with TRBD1. The CDR3 totals 15 residues. The germline V gene encodes CDR1 SGDLS and CDR2 YYNGEE. Trimming removed 4 bases from V and 5 bases from J; junction bases left unmatched: 11. DNA for the CDR3: TGTGCCAGCAGCTACGGAGGAGGGGGCGGAACTGAAGCTTTCTTT. Its protein is CASSYGGGGGTEAFF.

The CDR3 DNA reads TGTGCCAGCAGCTTGGCGGGGAATGCTAACTATGGCTACACCTTC. Translating gives CASSLAGNANYGYTF. The chain has TRBV7-9 and TRBJ1-2, with unresolved D. The CDR3 consists of 15 residues. The V gene lost 3 bases and the J gene lost 0 bases, with 11 bases spanning the gap. CDR1 SEHNR and CDR2 FQNEAQ come from the germline V gene (reference sequence).

The chain recombines TRBV7-3 with TRBJ1-1, with 7 bases matching TRBD1. Germline V gives CDR1 SGHTA, CDR2 FQGTGA. This CDR3 contains 14 residues. Trimming at V came to 4 bases and at J to 6 bases, leaving 8 bases not matched to a gene. The CDR3 DNA reads as TGTGCCAGCAGCTCGACAGGGCCTGGGGCTGAAGCTTTCTTT. As protein: CASSSTGPGAEAFF.